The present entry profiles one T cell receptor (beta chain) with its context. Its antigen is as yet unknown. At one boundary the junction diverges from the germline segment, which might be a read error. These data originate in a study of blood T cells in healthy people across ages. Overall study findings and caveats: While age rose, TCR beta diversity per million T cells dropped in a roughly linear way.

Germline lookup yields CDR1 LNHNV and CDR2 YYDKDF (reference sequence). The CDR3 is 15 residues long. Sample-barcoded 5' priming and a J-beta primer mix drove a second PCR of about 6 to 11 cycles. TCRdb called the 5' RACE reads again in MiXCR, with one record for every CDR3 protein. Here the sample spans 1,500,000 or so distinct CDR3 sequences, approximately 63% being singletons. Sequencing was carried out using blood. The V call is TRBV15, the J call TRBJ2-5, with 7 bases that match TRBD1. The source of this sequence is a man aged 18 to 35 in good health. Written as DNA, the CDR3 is TGTGCCACCAGCAGAGGGGACAGACACCAGGAGACCCAGTACTTC. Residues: CATSRGDRHQETQYF. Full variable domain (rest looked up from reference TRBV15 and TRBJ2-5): DAMVIQNPRYQVTQFGKPVTLSCSQTLNHNVMYWYQQKSSQAPKLLFHYYDKDFNNEADTPDNFQSRRPNTSFCFLDIRSPGLGDTAMYLCATSRGDRHQETQYFGPGTRLLVL.